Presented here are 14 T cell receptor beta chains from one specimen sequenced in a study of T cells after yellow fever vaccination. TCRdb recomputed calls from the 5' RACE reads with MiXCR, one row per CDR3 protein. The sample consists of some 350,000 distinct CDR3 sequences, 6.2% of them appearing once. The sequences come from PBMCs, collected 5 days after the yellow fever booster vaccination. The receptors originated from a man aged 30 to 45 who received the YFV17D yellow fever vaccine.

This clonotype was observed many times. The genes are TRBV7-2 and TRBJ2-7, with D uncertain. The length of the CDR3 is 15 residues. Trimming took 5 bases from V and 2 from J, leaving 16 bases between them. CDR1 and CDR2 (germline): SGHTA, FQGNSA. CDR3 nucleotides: TGTGCCAGCAGCCCTAGTTCAGGTTTCACCTACGAGCAGTACTTC. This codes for CASSPSSGFTYEQYF.

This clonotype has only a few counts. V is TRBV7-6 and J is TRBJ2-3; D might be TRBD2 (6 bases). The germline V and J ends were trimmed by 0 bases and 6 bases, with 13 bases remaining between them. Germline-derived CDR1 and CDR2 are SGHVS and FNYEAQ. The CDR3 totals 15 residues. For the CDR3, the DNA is TGTGCCAGCAGCTTAGCCGGTAGCCGGGGGGATACGCAGTATTTT. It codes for CASSLAGSRGDTQYF.

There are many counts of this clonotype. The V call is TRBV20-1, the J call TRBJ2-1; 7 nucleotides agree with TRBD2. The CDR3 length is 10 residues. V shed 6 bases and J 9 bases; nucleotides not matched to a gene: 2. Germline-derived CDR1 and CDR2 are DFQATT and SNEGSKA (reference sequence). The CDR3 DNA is TGCAGTGCGGTAGCGGGTGAGCAGTTCTTC. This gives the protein CSAVAGEQFF.

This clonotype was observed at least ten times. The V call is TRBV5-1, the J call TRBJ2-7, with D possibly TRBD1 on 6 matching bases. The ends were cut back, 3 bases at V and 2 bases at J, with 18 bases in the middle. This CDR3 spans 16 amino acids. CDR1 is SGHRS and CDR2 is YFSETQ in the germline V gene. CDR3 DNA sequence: TGCGCCAGCAGCTCCGAGCACTACAGGGCCACCTACGAGCAGTACTTC. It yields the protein CASSSEHYRATYEQYF.

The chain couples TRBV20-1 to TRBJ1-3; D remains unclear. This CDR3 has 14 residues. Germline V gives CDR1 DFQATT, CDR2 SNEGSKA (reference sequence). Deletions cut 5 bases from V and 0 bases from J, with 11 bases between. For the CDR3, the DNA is TGCAGTGCTTACAAGCGAGACTCTGGAAACACCATATATTTT. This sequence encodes CSAYKRDSGNTIYF.

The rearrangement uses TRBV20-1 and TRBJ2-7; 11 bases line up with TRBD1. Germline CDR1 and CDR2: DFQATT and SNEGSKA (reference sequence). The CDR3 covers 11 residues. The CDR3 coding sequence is TGCAGCGGACAGGGGGCTTACGAGCAGTACTTC. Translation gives CSGQGAYEQYF.

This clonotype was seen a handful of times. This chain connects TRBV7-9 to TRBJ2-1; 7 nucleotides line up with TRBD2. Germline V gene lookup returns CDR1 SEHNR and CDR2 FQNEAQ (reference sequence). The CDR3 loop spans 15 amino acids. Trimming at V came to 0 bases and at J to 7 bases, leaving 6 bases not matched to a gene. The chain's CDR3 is CASSLARGSRNEQFF. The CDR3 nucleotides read TGTGCCAGCAGCTTAGCGCGGGGGAGTCGTAATGAGCAGTTCTTC. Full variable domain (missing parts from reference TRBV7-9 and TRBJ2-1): DTGVSQNPRHKITKRGQNVTFRCDPISEHNRLYWYRQTLGQGPEFLTYFQNEAQLEKSRLLSDRFSAERPKGSFSTLEIQRTEQGDSAMYLCASSLARGSRNEQFFGPGTRLTVL.

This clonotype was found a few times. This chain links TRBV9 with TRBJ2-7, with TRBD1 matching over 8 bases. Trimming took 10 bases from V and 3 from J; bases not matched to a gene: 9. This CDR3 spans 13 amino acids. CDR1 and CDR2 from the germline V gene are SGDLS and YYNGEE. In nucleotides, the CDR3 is TGTGCCGCCCGCGGGACAGGCCACTACGAGCAGTACTTC. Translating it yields CAARGTGHYEQYF.

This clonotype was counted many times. For the CDR3, the DNA is TGTGCCAGCAGCGCCCGGACAGGGACGAGGGAGCAGTACTTC. This sequence encodes CASSARTGTREQYF. J is TRBJ2-7 and V is TRBV7-2; TRBD1 matches 8 bases. The V segment lost 5 bases and the J segment 7 bases; nucleotides outside the gene matches: 10. The CDR3 loop spans 14 amino acids. Germline V CDR1 and CDR2: SGHTA, FQGNSA.

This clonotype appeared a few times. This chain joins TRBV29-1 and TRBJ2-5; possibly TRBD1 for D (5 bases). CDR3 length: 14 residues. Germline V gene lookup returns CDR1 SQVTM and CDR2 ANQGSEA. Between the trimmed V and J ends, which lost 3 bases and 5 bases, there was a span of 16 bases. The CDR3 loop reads CSVDLFRDGETQYF. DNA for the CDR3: TGCAGCGTTGATCTCTTCAGGGATGGGGAGACCCAGTACTTC.

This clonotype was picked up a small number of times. CDR3 bases: TGTGCCACCCGCGACAGGGGCGGTCAGCCCCAGCATTTT. Its translation is CATRDRGGQPQHF. V and J are TRBV24-1 and TRBJ1-5, with 8 bases fitting TRBD1. The CDR3 totals 13 residues. Germline V gives CDR1 KGHDR, CDR2 SFDVKD. V lost 9 bases and J lost 6; bases outside the gene matches: 6.

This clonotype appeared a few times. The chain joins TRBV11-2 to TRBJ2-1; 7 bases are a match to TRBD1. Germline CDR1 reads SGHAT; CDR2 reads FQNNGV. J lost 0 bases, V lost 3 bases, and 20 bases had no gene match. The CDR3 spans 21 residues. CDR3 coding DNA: TGTGCCAGCAGCTTCAGTCCCTTTGCCCGGGACAGCCGTAACTCCTACAATGAGCAGTTCTTC. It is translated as CASSFSPFARDSRNSYNEQFF.

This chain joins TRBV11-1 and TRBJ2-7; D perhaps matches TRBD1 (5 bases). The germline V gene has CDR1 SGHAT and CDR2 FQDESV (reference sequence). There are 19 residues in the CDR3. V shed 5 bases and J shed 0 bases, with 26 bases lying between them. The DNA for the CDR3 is TGTGCCAGCAGCCGGATAAGGGGTCGAATGGATACCTCCTCCTACGAGCAGTACTTC. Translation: CASSRIRGRMDTSSYEQYF.

CDR3 region: CASSLLGSGGYTF. The CDR3 coding sequence is TGTGCCAGCAGTTTATTAGGGTCGGGGGGCTACACCTTC. This chain uses TRBV27 with TRBJ1-2; D unclear. Trimming removed 1 base at V and 8 bases at J, with 11 bases between. The germline V gene encodes CDR1 MNHEY and CDR2 SMNVEV (reference sequence). This CDR3 spans 13 amino acids.